This T cell receptor (beta chain) originates from a study of Ad26.COV2.S vaccination and SARS-CoV-2 variants. Across the study: Of the COV1001 trial arms, the Ad26.COV2.S arm included the donor. Dosing was one shot or two shots 56 days apart.

About this clone itself: What it binds is not known.

This sample's treatment: over 15 received Ad26.COV2.S at low or high dose, single or two shots; 5 received placebo; per-sample allocation not given. Day 63 after the first vaccine or placebo injection was the time point for sampling. Participants' vaccine, an Ad26 vector, delivered Wuhan-strain SARS-CoV-2 spike. Between the trimmed V and J ends, which lost 4 bases and 1 base, there was a span of 14 bases. Germline assignment: CDR1 MNHEY and CDR2 SVGAGI. The CDR3 covers 15 residues. Study-wide results and limits: Across vaccine and placebo recipients, the breadth of non-spike TCRs was similar.

Repertoires were generated with immunoSEQ multiplex PCR, while TCRdb's copy carries only in-frame clones and drops some. The sample holds about 280,000 clones, about 87% seen once. The J gene is TRBJ2-7, the V gene TRBV6-5, with TRBD1 as a possible D gene (6 bases). Here the sequenced sample was peripheral blood, taken in a trial of Ad26.COV2.S vaccine versus placebo. This sequence was found in a person aged 18-65 years who received the Ad26.COV2.S COVID-19 vaccine or a placebo. The DNA for the CDR3 is TGTGCCAGCAGTTTGACCGGGACACCGTCCTACGAGCAGTACTTC. Protein: CASSLTGTPSYEQYF.